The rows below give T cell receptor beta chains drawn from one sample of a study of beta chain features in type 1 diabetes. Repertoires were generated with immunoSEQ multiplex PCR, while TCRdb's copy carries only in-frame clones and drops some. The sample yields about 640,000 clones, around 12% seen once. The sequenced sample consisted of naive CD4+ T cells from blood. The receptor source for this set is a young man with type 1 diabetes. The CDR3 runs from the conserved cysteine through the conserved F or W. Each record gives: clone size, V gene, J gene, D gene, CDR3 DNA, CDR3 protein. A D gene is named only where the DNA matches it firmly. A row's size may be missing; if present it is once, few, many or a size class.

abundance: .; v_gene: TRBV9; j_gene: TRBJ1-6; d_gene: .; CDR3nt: TGTGCCAGCAGCCCCCGCGTAGGGGGAATGAATTCACCCCTCCACTTT; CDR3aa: CASSPRVGGMNSPLHF
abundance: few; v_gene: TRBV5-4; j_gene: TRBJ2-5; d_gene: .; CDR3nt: TGTGCCAGCAGCTTGAACTCGGGCATCCGAGAGACCCAGTACTTC; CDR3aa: CASSLNSGIRETQYF
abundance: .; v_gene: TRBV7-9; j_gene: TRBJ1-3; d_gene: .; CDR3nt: TGTGCCAGCAGCTTCGTTGGACCAAGAGGAAACACCATATATTTT; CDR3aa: CASSFVGPRGNTIYF
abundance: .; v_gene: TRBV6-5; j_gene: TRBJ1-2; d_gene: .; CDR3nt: TGTGCCAGCAGTTACGGCCGTAGGGACTATGGCTACACCTTC; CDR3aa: CASSYGRRDYGYTF
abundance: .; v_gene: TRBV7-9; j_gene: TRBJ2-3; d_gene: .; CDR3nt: TGTGCCAGCAGCCTCGGTGGCGGTCCTAGCACAGATACGCAGTATTTT; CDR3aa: CASSLGGGPSTDTQYF
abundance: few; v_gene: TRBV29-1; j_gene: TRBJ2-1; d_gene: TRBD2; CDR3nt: TGCAGCGTTGATATAGCGGGGAGCTCCTACAATGAGCAGTTCTTC; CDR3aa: CSVDIAGSSYNEQFF
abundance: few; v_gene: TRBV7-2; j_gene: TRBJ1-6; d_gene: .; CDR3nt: TGTGCCAGCAGCCCTCAGGGGCGAGGTTCACCCCTCCACTTT; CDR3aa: CASSPQGRGSPLHF
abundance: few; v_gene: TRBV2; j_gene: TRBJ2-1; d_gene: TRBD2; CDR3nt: TGTGCCGGAAATAGCGGGGGGGCGTACAATGAGCAGTTCTTC; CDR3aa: CAGNSGGAYNEQFF
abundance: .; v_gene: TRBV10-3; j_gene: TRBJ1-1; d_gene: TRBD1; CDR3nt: TGTGCCATCACCGTACAGGGGGCAGGCACTGAAGCTTTCTTT; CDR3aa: CAITVQGAGTEAFF
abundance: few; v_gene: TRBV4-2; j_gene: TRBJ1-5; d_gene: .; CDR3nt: TGTGCCAGCAGCCAGTTAGATAGCAATCAGCCCCAGCATTTT; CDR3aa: CASSQLDSNQPQHF
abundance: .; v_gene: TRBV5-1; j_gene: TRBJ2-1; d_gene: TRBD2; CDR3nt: TGCGCCAGCAACGAAGCGGGGAGCTCCTACAATGAGCAGTTCTTC; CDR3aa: CASNEAGSSYNEQFF
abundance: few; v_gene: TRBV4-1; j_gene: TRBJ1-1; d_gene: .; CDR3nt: TGCGCCAGCAGCCAAGGCAAGAACACTGAAGCTTTCTTT; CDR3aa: CASSQGKNTEAFF
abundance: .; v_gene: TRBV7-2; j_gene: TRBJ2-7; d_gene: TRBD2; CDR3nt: TGTGCCAGCAGCCCCCTAGGGCGGGGGGACGAGCAGTACTTC; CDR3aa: CASSPLGRGDEQYF
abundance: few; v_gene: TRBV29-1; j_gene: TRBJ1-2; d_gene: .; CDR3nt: TGCAGCCCCTCAGTAGGGAGATATGGCTACACCTTC; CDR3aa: CSPSVGRYGYTF
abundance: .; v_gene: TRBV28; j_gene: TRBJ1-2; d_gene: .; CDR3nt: TGTGCCACGCAGAGGGTCTCTAACTATGGCTACACCTTC; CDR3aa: CATQRVSNYGYTF
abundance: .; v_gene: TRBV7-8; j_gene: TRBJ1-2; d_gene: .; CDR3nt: TGTGCCAGCAGTACGGACGGGGATAGGGGCTACACCTTC; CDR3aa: CASSTDGDRGYTF
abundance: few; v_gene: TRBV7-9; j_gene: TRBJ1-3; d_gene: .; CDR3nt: TGTGCCAGCAGCTTAGGGGGCGACTCTGGAAACACCATATATTTT; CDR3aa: CASSLGGDSGNTIYF
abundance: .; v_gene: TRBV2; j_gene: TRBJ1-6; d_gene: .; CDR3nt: TGTGCCAGCAGGCCCAGTTCACCCCTCCACTTT; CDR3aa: CASRPSSPLHF
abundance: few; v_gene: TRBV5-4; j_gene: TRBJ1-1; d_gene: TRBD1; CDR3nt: TGTGCCAGCAGCTTGGACCAAGGCAGGGGGCGATCAGCTTTCTTT; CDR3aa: CASSLDQGRGRSAFF
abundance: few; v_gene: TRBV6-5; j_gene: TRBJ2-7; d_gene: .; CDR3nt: TGTGCCAGCAGTTCAGGTACCGAGCAGTACTTC; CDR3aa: CASSSGTEQYF
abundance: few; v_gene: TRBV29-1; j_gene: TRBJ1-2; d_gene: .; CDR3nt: TGCAGCGTTGATAGAGATAGCTATGGCTACACCTTC; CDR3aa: CSVDRDSYGYTF
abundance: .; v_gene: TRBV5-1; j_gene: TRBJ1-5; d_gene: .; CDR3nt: TGCGCCAGCAGCTTGATGGGGGGCTCTAATCAGCCCCAGCATTTT; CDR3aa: CASSLMGGSNQPQHF
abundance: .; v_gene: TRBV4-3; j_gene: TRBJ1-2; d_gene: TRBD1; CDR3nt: TGCGCCAGCAGCCGGGACAGGCGTAACTATGGCTACACCTTC; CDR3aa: CASSRDRRNYGYTF
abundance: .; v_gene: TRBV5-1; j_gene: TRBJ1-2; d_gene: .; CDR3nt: TGCGCCAGCAGCTTGGACGACCCAGTTTATGGCTACACCTTC; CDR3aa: CASSLDDPVYGYTF